A selection of T cell receptor beta chains follows, all from one sample in a study of OX40 agonist ivuxolimab in advanced cancers. Libraries were prepared by immunoSEQ multiplex PCR; TCRdb keeps only in-frame clonotypes and omits some of them. The top ten hold around 0.98% of the sample, which has tens of thousands of clones, about 88% seen once. Source: CD4+ or CD8+ T cells sorted from blood, taken in a trial of the OX40 agonist ivuxolimab. These receptors came from an adult with an advanced solid tumor such as melanoma, head and neck, liver or kidney cancer. Both conserved end residues are part of each CDR3. The order of the fields is J gene, clone size, V gene, D gene, CDR3 protein, CDR3 DNA. A D gene is named only where the DNA matches it firmly. Not all rows give a size; the values are once, few, many and, for expanded clones, a class.

J gene: TRBJ2-5; clone size: .; V gene: TRBV6-1; D gene: .; CDR3 protein: CASGGFGETQYF; CDR3 DNA: TGTGCCAGCGGGGGTTTTGGGGAGACCCAGTACTTC
J gene: TRBJ2-1; clone size: .; V gene: TRBV7-2; D gene: TRBD2; CDR3 protein: CASSLEGLAGGVYNEQFF; CDR3 DNA: TGTGCCAGCAGCTTAGAAGGACTAGCGGGGGGGGTTTACAATGAGCAGTTCTTC
J gene: TRBJ2-1; clone size: .; V gene: TRBV11-3; D gene: .; CDR3 protein: CASSLAGNEQFF; CDR3 DNA: TGTGCCAGCAGCTTAGCCGGAAATGAGCAGTTCTTC
J gene: TRBJ1-1; clone size: .; V gene: TRBV10-3; D gene: TRBD1; CDR3 protein: CAIWGQGDTEAFF; CDR3 DNA: TGTGCCATCTGGGGACAGGGGGACACTGAAGCTTTCTTT
J gene: TRBJ2-2; clone size: .; V gene: TRBV7-3; D gene: TRBD2; CDR3 protein: CASSPSGGAAGELFF; CDR3 DNA: TGTGCCAGCAGCCCAAGCGGGGGGGCCGCCGGGGAGCTGTTTTTT
J gene: TRBJ1-2; clone size: .; V gene: TRBV19; D gene: .; CDR3 protein: CASSIDLRQGYTF; CDR3 DNA: TGTGCCAGTAGTATTGACCTACGGCAAGGCTACACCTTC
J gene: TRBJ2-3; clone size: .; V gene: TRBV7-6; D gene: .; CDR3 protein: CASSLEGTGTDTQYF; CDR3 DNA: TGTGCCAGCAGCTTAGAGGGGACGGGCACAGATACGCAGTATTTT
J gene: TRBJ1-1; clone size: once; V gene: TRBV18; D gene: .; CDR3 protein: CASSPIQEGFAEAFF; CDR3 DNA: TGTGCCAGCTCACCCATACAGGAGGGGTTCGCTGAAGCTTTCTTT
J gene: TRBJ1-1; clone size: medium-sized; V gene: TRBV11-3; D gene: TRBD1; CDR3 protein: CASSLGGQGVRTEAFF; CDR3 DNA: TGTGCCAGCAGCCTCGGTGGACAGGGAGTAAGGACTGAAGCTTTCTTT
J gene: TRBJ1-1; clone size: once; V gene: TRBV5-4; D gene: TRBD1; CDR3 protein: CASFPGQGGRRVTEAFF; CDR3 DNA: TGTGCCAGCTTCCCGGGACAGGGGGGTCGGCGAGTGACTGAAGCTTTCTTT
J gene: TRBJ1-6; clone size: .; V gene: TRBV7-9; D gene: .; CDR3 protein: CASSSSSSPLHF; CDR3 DNA: TGTGCCAGCAGCTCGTCGTCGTCACCCCTCCACTTT
J gene: TRBJ2-7; clone size: .; V gene: TRBV28; D gene: .; CDR3 protein: CASRFGGSYEQYF; CDR3 DNA: TGTGCCAGCAGATTCGGAGGTTCCTACGAGCAGTACTTC
J gene: TRBJ2-1; clone size: once; V gene: TRBV6-4; D gene: TRBD2; CDR3 protein: CASSADGTSGEQFF; CDR3 DNA: TGTGCCAGCAGTGCCGATGGGACTAGCGGTGAGCAGTTCTTC
J gene: TRBJ2-2; clone size: .; V gene: TRBV10-1; D gene: .; CDR3 protein: CASGDGSNTGELFF; CDR3 DNA: TGCGCCAGCGGGGACGGGAGCAACACCGGGGAGCTGTTTTTT
J gene: TRBJ2-2; clone size: .; V gene: TRBV19; D gene: TRBD1; CDR3 protein: CASSILQGTGELFF; CDR3 DNA: TGTGCCAGTAGTATTTTACAGGGGACCGGGGAGCTGTTTTTT
J gene: TRBJ2-7; clone size: .; V gene: TRBV7-6; D gene: .; CDR3 protein: CASSLGVVLGEQYF; CDR3 DNA: TGTGCCAGCAGCTTAGGAGTGGTTCTAGGAGAGCAGTACTTC
J gene: TRBJ2-3; clone size: .; V gene: TRBV7-3; D gene: .; CDR3 protein: CASSSSGTPSPQYF; CDR3 DNA: TGTGCCAGCAGCTCATCCGGGACACCAAGCCCTCAGTATTTT
J gene: TRBJ2-1; clone size: .; V gene: TRBV7-9; D gene: .; CDR3 protein: CASRQGGWVFF; CDR3 DNA: TGTGCCAGCAGACAGGGCGGGTGGGTGTTCTTC
J gene: TRBJ2-3; clone size: .; V gene: TRBV19; D gene: TRBD2; CDR3 protein: CASTFTGTSSTDTQYF; CDR3 DNA: TGTGCCAGTACCTTTACCGGGACTAGCAGCACAGATACGCAGTATTTT
J gene: TRBJ2-1; clone size: .; V gene: TRBV4-1; D gene: .; CDR3 protein: CASSQEPPHRATGNEQFF; CDR3 DNA: TGCGCCAGCAGCCAAGAGCCCCCCCACAGGGCCACCGGTAATGAGCAGTTCTTC
J gene: TRBJ1-1; clone size: .; V gene: TRBV19; D gene: .; CDR3 protein: CASRLEGNTEAFF; CDR3 DNA: TGTGCCAGTAGATTAGAAGGAAACACTGAAGCTTTCTTT
J gene: TRBJ1-2; clone size: .; V gene: TRBV7-2; D gene: .; CDR3 protein: CASSLGQGTNGYTF; CDR3 DNA: TGTGCCAGCAGCTTAGGTCAGGGCACCAATGGCTACACCTTC
J gene: TRBJ2-7; clone size: .; V gene: TRBV19; D gene: .; CDR3 protein: CASSIDLVGYEQYF; CDR3 DNA: TGTGCCAGTAGTATAGATCTTGTGGGCTACGAGCAGTACTTC
J gene: TRBJ2-7; clone size: few; V gene: TRBV2; D gene: .; CDR3 protein: CASSAGTVLYEQYF; CDR3 DNA: TGTGCCAGCAGCGCCGGGACGGTTCTTTACGAGCAGTACTTC
J gene: TRBJ2-3; clone size: .; V gene: TRBV18; D gene: .; CDR3 protein: CASSPRQTTDTQYF; CDR3 DNA: TGTGCCAGCTCACCTCGGCAGACGACAGATACGCAGTATTTT
J gene: TRBJ2-5; clone size: .; V gene: TRBV7-9; D gene: .; CDR3 protein: CASSYGGETQYF; CDR3 DNA: TGTGCCAGCAGTTACGGCGGGGAGACCCAGTACTTC